This T cell receptor (beta chain) was documented in a study of beta chain features in type 1 diabetes. Study as a whole: Age, gender and cell yields were alike across patients and healthy donors.

On this clone itself: Its matching antigen is unknown.

Germline V gene lookup returns CDR1 MDHEN and CDR2 SYDVKM. V gave up 5 bases and J gave up 6 bases, with 11 bases separating them. The CDR3 has 13 amino acids. Whole-study results and caveats: Resolution of whether HLA type affects TCRB rearrangement was not achieved here. There was a moderate but significant shortening of TCRB CDR3s in all four CD4+ subsets of Type 1 diabetes patients. The study found that naive, central memory and Treg TCRB repertoires appeared more similar in patients than in healthy donors.

TCRB transcripts that were expressed got sequenced, as all of the isolated RNA had been reverse transcribed. Profiled with immunoSEQ multiplex PCR; TCRdb holds only in-frame clones, not every one. The sample holds 200,000 to 250,000 clones; roughly 9.6% are singletons and the top ten take under 0.035%. The chain uses TRBV28 and TRBJ1-5; D is perhaps TRBD1 (6 bases). The sequence was obtained from a woman aged 18-29 years in good health. The specimen was naive CD4+ T cells from blood. The CDR3 is CASSRDRIQPQHF. The CDR3 region has the DNA TGTGCCAGCAGTCGTGACAGGATTCAGCCCCAGCATTTT.